Listed below are T cell receptor beta chains from one sample, sequenced in a study of cytomegalovirus exposure and HLA in healthy donors. Measured with immunoSEQ multiplex PCR; TCRdb has only the in-frame clones, and not every one. This table holds around 260,000 clones, 90% found once. Sequences were obtained from PBMCs. Receptors originate from a woman in her thirties in good health and CMV-seronegative. Each CDR3 is given with its conserved first and last residue. D genes are given only for firm matches. For some rows the clone size is stated as once, few or many, or as a class when expanded; others skip it.

v_call	clone_size	j_call	d_call	cdr3_nt	cdr3_aa
TRBV6-1	NA	TRBJ1-5	NA	TGTGCCAGCAGTGAAGGGTCAGGGGTGGTTTATCAGCCCCAGCATTTT	CASSEGSGVVYQPQHF
TRBV13	once	TRBJ2-3	NA	TGTGCCAGCAGCTTAGCCCACGGTCCTATGGGAGATACGCAGTATTTT	CASSLAHGPMGDTQYF
TRBV9	NA	TRBJ2-5	TRBD2	TGTGCCAGCAGCGTGATAGCGGGAGCTGCGGAGACCCAGTACTTC	CASSVIAGAAETQYF
TRBV7-2	NA	TRBJ1-1	NA	TGTGCCAGCAGCTTAAGGTCTGGGACTGAAGCTTTCTTT	CASSLRSGTEAFF
TRBV4-2	NA	TRBJ1-3	NA	TGTGCCAGCAGCCCGTCTACCCGGGGTGGCAAAGGGGGAAACACCATATATTTT	CASSPSTRGGKGGNTIYF
TRBV7-8	NA	TRBJ2-7	NA	TGTGCCAGCAGCTTTTTGGGTGCGGGCTACGAGCAGTACTTC	CASSFLGAGYEQYF
TRBV14	NA	TRBJ2-7	TRBD1	TGTGCCAGCAGCCAAGCTCCCGGACAGGGGGCTTCCTACGAGCAGTACTTC	CASSQAPGQGASYEQYF
TRBV7-8	NA	TRBJ2-1	NA	TGTGCCAGCAGCTTGGGGCTTAATGAGCAGTTCTTC	CASSLGLNEQFF
TRBV27	NA	TRBJ1-2	TRBD1	TGTGCCAGCAGTTTGTTAGGACAGGAAAACTATGGCTACACCTTC	CASSLLGQENYGYTF
TRBV6-1	NA	TRBJ2-6	NA	TGTGCCAGCAGTGAACAGTCATCTGGGGCCAACGTCCTGACTTTC	CASSEQSSGANVLTF
TRBV6-5	NA	TRBJ2-7	TRBD2	TGTGCCAGCAGTTACCCGGGCGGGAGCGAGCAGTACTTC	CASSYPGGSEQYF
TRBV28	once	TRBJ2-7	NA	TGTGCCAGCAGTTTACTCGGCGGAGAGGCCTACGAGCAGTACTTC	CASSLLGGEAYEQYF
TRBV5-6	NA	TRBJ1-3	NA	TGTGCCAGCAGCTTGGAGAGCTACTCTGGAAACACCATATATTTT	CASSLESYSGNTIYF
TRBV29-1	NA	TRBJ1-5	TRBD1	TGCAGCGTTGGAGACAGGGGTCAGCCCCAGCATTTT	CSVGDRGQPQHF
TRBV7-9	NA	TRBJ1-4	NA	TGTGCCAGCAGCTTCGGAGATAATGGGAAACTGTTTTTT	CASSFGDNGKLFF
TRBV6-5	NA	TRBJ2-5	NA	TGTGCCAGCAGTTCTATGCCCACGGGCGCCCCAGAGACCCAGTACTTC	CASSSMPTGAPETQYF
TRBV4-1	once	TRBJ1-2	NA	TGCGCCAGCAGCCCGAGGGTTCGGACATATGGCTACACCTTC	CASSPRVRTYGYTF
TRBV5-6	NA	TRBJ2-5	TRBD2	TGTGCCAGCAGCTTGGCCGGTGCGGGGGTGCGAGAGACCCAGTACTTC	CASSLAGAGVRETQYF
TRBV18	NA	TRBJ1-4	NA	TGTGCCAGCTCACCACGGGGGACCGGAACTAATGAAAAACTGTTTTTT	CASSPRGTGTNEKLFF
TRBV7-9	NA	TRBJ2-7	TRBD1	TGTGCCAGCAGCCCCCCCGGGACAGGCCCCTACGAGCAGTACTTC	CASSPPGTGPYEQYF